One and the same sample provided the 9 T cell receptor beta chains below, sequenced in a study of blood T cells in healthy people across ages. It was with a sample-barcoded 5' primer and a J-beta primer mix that a second PCR of roughly 7 to 12 cycles was run. MiXCR was run by TCRdb on the 5' RACE reads, yielding one entry per CDR3 protein. The sample comprises approximately 800,000 distinct CDR3 sequences, about 62% of which are singletons, and 25% to 35% rests with the top ten. The sequencing sample was made of blood. These receptors all stem from a man aged 25 to 40 in good health.

DNA of the CDR3: TGTGCCAGCAGTAACCACCGGGCAGGGAACGGCTACACCTTC. Amino acid sequence: CASSNHRAGNGYTF. The chain uses TRBV6-1 and TRBJ1-2; maybe TRBD1 (5 bases). Germline loops: CDR1 MNHNS, CDR2 SASEGT. The CDR3 is 14 amino acids. Trimming left V 5 bases short and J 8 bases short, with 18 bases between.

The rearrangement uses TRBV20-1 and TRBJ2-1; D is possibly TRBD2 (7 bases). Judging by the DNA end, TRBJ2-7 fits better; the J call may be wrong. Germline assignment: CDR1 DFQATT and CDR2 SNEGSKA (reference sequence). CDR3 size: 14 residues. Written as DNA, the CDR3 is TGCAGTGCTGATGGCGGGGGCCCCTCCTACGAGCAGTACTTC. Translating it yields CSADGGGPSYEQYF.

This chain links TRBV20-1 with TRBJ2-1; 12 bases align to TRBD2. V dropped 6 bases and J dropped 4; count of bases not matched to a gene: 10. Germline assignment: CDR1 DFQATT and CDR2 SNEGSKA (reference sequence). The CDR3 runs 16 residues. CDR3 region: CSARPTTSGGYNEQFF. The DNA of the CDR3 is TGCAGTGCCAGACCTACCACTAGCGGGGGGTACAATGAGCAGTTCTTC.

The rearrangement uses TRBV7-2 and TRBJ1-5; D is possibly TRBD1 (6 bases). Germline V gene lookup returns CDR1 SGHTA and CDR2 FQGNSA. V lost 5 bases and J lost 2, with 16 bases in between. The CDR3 spans 16 residues. The CDR3 loop reads CASSPNRATGNQPQHF. Written as DNA, the CDR3 is TGTGCCAGCAGCCCCAACAGGGCTACGGGCAATCAGCCCCAGCATTTT.

This chain joins TRBV10-3 and TRBJ2-7, with D tentatively TRBD2 (5 bases). This CDR3 region has 14 residues. Germline V gene sequence: CDR1 ENHRY, CDR2 SYGVKD. Trimming stripped 6 bases from V and 5 bases from J, with 17 bases between. The CDR3 DNA reads TGTGCCATCAGCCTCAACCGGGGTGGGGACGAGCAGTACTTC. It yields the protein CAISLNRGGDEQYF.

This clonotype was seen just once. V and J are TRBV27 and TRBJ2-7, with 9 bases aligning to TRBD1. The trim removed 4 bases at V and 2 bases at J, leaving 6 bases unmatched. The CDR3 covers 15 residues. Germline loops: CDR1 MNHEY, CDR2 SMNVEV (reference sequence). The CDR3 loop is CASSSGTGTTYEQYF. The CDR3 coding sequence is TGTGCCAGCAGTTCAGGGACAGGGACCACCTACGAGCAGTACTTC.

The CDR3 spells CASSLGGGEYNEQFF. CDR3 nucleotides: TGTGCCAGCAGCTTGGGGGGCGGGGAATACAATGAGCAGTTCTTC. The chain has TRBV7-2 and TRBJ2-1; D might be TRBD1 or TRBD2, each matching 6 bases. Looked up from germline, CDR1 is SGHTA and CDR2 is FQGNSA. The CDR3 extends over 15 amino acids. The ends were cut back, 3 bases at V and 4 bases at J, with 13 bases in the middle. The full variable domain, completed using reference TRBV7-2 and TRBJ2-1, is GAGVSQSPSNKVTEKGKDVELRCDPISGHTALYWYRQSLGQGLEFLIYFQGNSAPDKSGLPSDRFSAERTGGSVSTLTIQRTQQEDSAVYLCASSLGGGEYNEQFFGPGTRLTVL.

The V call is TRBV7-9, the J call TRBJ2-2; D gene ambiguous. Germline CDR1 is SEHNR and CDR2 is FQNEAQ (reference sequence). Trimming left V 4 bases short and J 5 bases short, with 17 bases between. This CDR3 is 16 amino acids long. The CDR3 DNA reads TGTGCCAGCAGCTCGGCACAGCTCTCGAGGACCGGGGAGCTGTTTTTT. This codes for CASSSAQLSRTGELFF.

This clonotype has more than one count but fewer than ten. The chain employs TRBV21-1 and TRBJ1-1; the table's D gene call, TRBD1, was not cross checked with the DNA. TRBV21-1 represents a pseudogene. The CDR3 runs 13 residues. CDR3: CASTQGMNTEAFF. The CDR3 nucleotides read TGTGCCAGCACCCAGGGCATGAACACTGAAGCTTTCTTT.